This T cell receptor beta chain was documented in a study of blood T cell repertoires in COVID-19. Study in general: From T cells, B-cell-depleted T cells, or PBMCs came the material, which was cDNA or gDNA.

Original analysis: How many nucleated cells were present was estimated from reference gene primer amplification. Sequencing was performed with immunoSEQ multiplex PCR; in TCRdb, only in-frame clones are kept and a portion is missing. For V, J and clone size, that table is used; D and trimming come from the DNA. This table has about 150,000 clones, about 82% appearing once. The V and J ends lost 8 bases and 4 bases respectively, with 9 bases between them. This CDR3 spans 12 amino acids. Germline assignment: CDR1 MDHEN and CDR2 SYDVKM. Seattle's cohort entered during active infection and was followed longitudinally. The table lists this clone with a few counts.

Sequenced sample: peripheral blood. The V and J genes are TRBV28 and TRBJ1-5, with a possible D match to TRBD1 (5 bases). The clonotype comes from a woman aged 80 or over with COVID-19, enrolled during active disease. CDR3 protein: CASGRGNQPQHF. The CDR3 region has the DNA TGTGCCAGCGGGAGGGGAAATCAGCCCCAGCATTTT.